The next 30 T cell receptor beta chains were all read from a single sample in a study of OX40 agonist ivuxolimab in advanced cancers. Receptor libraries were prepared by the immunoSEQ multiplex PCR assay. The table comes from immuneACCESS by way of TCRdb, which keeps in-frame sequences with V and J called. Part of the clones is missing from these tables; in studies checked, under half for an unresolved V gene and the rest for unknown reasons. The sample contains tens of thousands of clones, 90% to 95% of them found a single time. The ten largest clonotypes hold roughly a quarter of the sample. This specimen consisted of CD4+ or CD8+ T cells sorted from blood, obtained in a trial of the OX40 agonist ivuxolimab. The receptor set was obtained from an adult with an advanced solid tumor such as melanoma, head and neck, liver or kidney cancer.

The rearrangement uses TRBV27 and TRBJ2-1, with 10 bases identical to TRBD1. J gave up 2 bases and V 3 bases, and 1 base lay outside the gene matches. From germline, CDR1 is MNHEY and CDR2 SMNVEV (reference sequence). This CDR3 region has 15 residues. The CDR3 loop is CASSLGQGPYNEQFF. In nucleotides, the CDR3 is TGTGCCAGCAGTTTGGGACAGGGGCCCTACAATGAGCAGTTCTTC.

The gene calls are TRBV4-1 and TRBJ2-1; 11 nucleotides line up with TRBD2. Germline CDR1 MGHRA, CDR2 YSYEKL. CDR3 length: 15 residues. The V and J ends lost 1 base and 7 bases, in that order; junction bases with no gene match: 3. The CDR3, as DNA: TGCGCCAGCAGCCAAGTACTAGCGGGAGTTAATGAGCAGTTCTTC. Translating it yields CASSQVLAGVNEQFF.

The chain combines TRBV11-2 with TRBJ2-7; 7 bases match TRBD1. The CDR3 has 18 residues. V lost 7 bases to trimming and J lost 2 bases; unmatched junction nucleotides: 20. Germline loops: CDR1 SGHAT, CDR2 FQNNGV. Here the CDR3 reads CASNPAALPAGGAYEQYF. The DNA for the CDR3 is TGTGCCAGCAACCCTGCGGCACTCCCCGCAGGGGGTGCCTACGAGCAGTACTTC.

The chain has TRBV19 and TRBJ2-2; possibly TRBD1 for D (6 bases). The CDR3 has 17 residues. V lost 0 bases to trimming and J lost 4 bases, with 15 bases between them. Germline CDR1 is LNHDA and CDR2 is SQIVND (reference sequence). Here the CDR3 reads CASSIEHGPGVTGELFF. The CDR3 DNA reads TGTGCCAGTAGTATAGAGCACGGGCCAGGGGTCACCGGGGAGCTGTTTTTT.

V usage is TRBV18 and J usage is TRBJ2-4, with D possibly matching TRBD1 (5 bases). Between the trimmed V and J ends, which lost 1 base and 6 bases, there was a span of 10 bases. Germline V gene data show CDR1 as KGHSH and CDR2 as LQKENI. CDR3 length equals 14 residues. CDR3 sequence (DNA): TGTGCCAGCTCACCACTTGACAGTTTAAACATTCAGTACTTC. It yields the protein CASSPLDSLNIQYF.

Here the CDR3 reads CASSAGQEGGELFF. In DNA form, the CDR3 reads TGTGCCAGCAGCGCGGGACAGGAAGGCGGGGAGCTGTTTTTT. The rearrangement joins TRBV11-3 to TRBJ2-2; 8 bases agree with TRBD1. J lost 7 bases, V lost 5 bases, and 6 bases had no gene match. Germline V CDR1 and CDR2: SGHNT, YENEEA. This CDR3 contains 14 residues.

With respect to this clone: Because the CDR3's place on the DNA is in doubt, the DNA is left out and the CDR3 is given as listed by TCRdb. This rearrangement joins TRBV21-1 to TRBJ1-5. TRBV21-1 represents a pseudogene. The CDR3 totals 19 residues, both ends included. CDR3 sequence reads: CASSKVGGGSMYADQPQHF.

This clone was seen a single time. The chain has TRBV10-3 and TRBJ2-7, with 11 bases that match TRBD2. V lost 8 bases, J lost 0 bases, and 0 bases stayed unmatched. The CDR3 runs 13 residues. CDR1 is ENHRY, CDR2 SYGVKD, per germline. The CDR3 here is CAIGTSGSYEQYF. For the CDR3, the DNA is TGTGCCATCGGGACTAGCGGCTCCTACGAGCAGTACTTC.

This chain connects TRBV7-2 to TRBJ2-1; D may be TRBD2 (5 bases). Trimming shortened V by 1 base and J by 12 bases, and 13 bases separated the two germline ends. Per germline, CDR1 SGHTA and CDR2 FQGNSA. CDR3 length equals 13 residues. CDR3 sequence (DNA): TGTGCCAGCAGCTTAGGGGTGGTCGGAGGGCAGTTCTTC. Translating gives CASSLGVVGGQFF.

The chain has TRBV28 and TRBJ2-7; D tentatively reads TRBD1 or TRBD2 (5 bases each). This CDR3 contains 13 residues. Trimming shortened V by 6 bases and J by 4 bases, and 13 bases separated the two germline ends. From germline, CDR1 is MDHEN and CDR2 SYDVKM. The CDR3 protein is CASSGAGSYEQYF. CDR3 DNA sequence: TGTGCCAGCAGCGGGGCAGGGAGTTACGAGCAGTACTTC.

The V gene is TRBV27, the J gene TRBJ2-7; D unclear. The CDR3 has 12 amino acids. Deletions cut 7 bases from V and 8 bases from J, with 15 bases between. CDR1 and CDR2 (germline): MNHEY, SMNVEV (reference sequence). In DNA, the CDR3 is TGTGCCAGCACACGACCCGACGGCCAGCAGTACTTC. The encoded protein is CASTRPDGQQYF.

V gene TRBV9 combines with J gene TRBJ2-7; possibly TRBD2 for D (6 bases). V was cut by 0 bases and J by 4 bases, with 14 bases left in between. Per germline, CDR1 SGDLS and CDR2 YYNGEE. CDR3 length: 15 amino acids. The CDR3 loop reads CASSVDGGTNYEQYF. The CDR3 coding sequence is TGTGCCAGCAGCGTAGATGGGGGGACGAATTACGAGCAGTACTTC.

This sequence joins TRBV4-1 and TRBJ2-4, with 8 bases lining up with TRBD1. Germline values: CDR1 MGHRA, CDR2 YSYEKL. The CDR3 runs to 18 residues. V lost 3 bases, J lost 7 bases, and 17 bases stayed unmatched. The CDR3 loop reads CASSQGRDRTSEPNIQYF. The CDR3 DNA reads TGCGCCAGCAGCCAGGGTCGGGACAGGACTTCCGAACCGAACATTCAGTACTTC.

CDR3 sequence: CASSLHLLTGYEQYF. The CDR3 DNA reads as TGCGCCAGCAGCCTTCACCTTCTCACAGGGTACGAGCAGTACTTC. V and J are TRBV4-3 and TRBJ2-7, with D perhaps TRBD1 (6 bases). The CDR3 contains 15 residues. The germline gives CDR1 LGHNA, CDR2 YSLEER. The V end was cut by 4 bases, the J end by 4 bases, with 17 bases between.

J is TRBJ1-1 and V is TRBV28; D is ambiguous. The CDR3 runs to 13 residues. V was cut by 6 bases and J by 1 base, with 9 bases left in between. Germline V CDR1 and CDR2: MDHEN, SYDVKM. CDR3 in amino acids: CASRPRRNTEAFF. The DNA of the CDR3 is TGTGCCAGCAGGCCCCGCAGGAACACTGAAGCTTTCTTT.

The V and J genes are TRBV5-6 and TRBJ2-3; 7 nucleotides align to TRBD2. The V gene's germline CDR1 is SGHDT and CDR2 YYEEEE. The CDR3 extends over 15 amino acids. The trim removed 2 bases at V and 3 bases at J, leaving 6 bases unmatched. CDR3 in amino acids: CASSFGSSGTDTQYF. The DNA of the CDR3 is TGTGCCAGCAGCTTCGGAAGTAGCGGGACAGATACGCAGTATTTT.

A single count supports this clone. J is TRBJ1-1 and V is TRBV19; D uncertain. CDR1 is LNHDA and CDR2 is SQIVND in the germline V gene (reference sequence). Trimming removed 7 bases at V and 0 bases at J, with 9 bases between. This CDR3 comprises 13 residues. This CDR3 reads CASKLSMNTEAFF. As DNA, the CDR3 is TGTGCCAGTAAACTATCTATGAACACTGAAGCTTTCTTT.

The gene calls are TRBV18 and TRBJ1-3, with D hard to call. With 3 bases removed from V and 9 bases from J, the gap between germline ends came to 6 bases. The CDR3 loop spans 11 amino acids. Per the germline V gene, CDR1 is KGHSH and CDR2 is LQKENI. The CDR3 reads CASSPPGTIYF. CDR3 sequence (DNA): TGTGCCAGCTCACCCCCGGGCACCATATATTTT.

The chain uses TRBV11-2 and TRBJ2-7; possible D gene TRBD2, 6 bases. Trimming pared 6 bases from V and 2 bases from J, leaving 14 bases between. The CDR3 runs to 14 residues. The germline V gene has CDR1 SGHAT and CDR2 FQNNGV. The CDR3 DNA reads TGTGCCAGCAGAGGGACTCAAGGGGCCTACGAGCAGTACTTC. As protein: CASRGTQGAYEQYF.

The V and J genes are TRBV28 and TRBJ1-5, with D tentatively TRBD1 (5 bases). The length of the CDR3 is 16 residues. Trimming removed 1 base at V and 4 bases at J, with 14 bases between. Germline CDR1 is MDHEN and CDR2 is SYDVKM. The CDR3 nucleotides are TGTGCCAGCAGTTTATATAAGGGAGGGACGAATCAGCCCCAGCATTTT. Its protein product is CASSLYKGGTNQPQHF.

The J gene is TRBJ1-1, the V gene TRBV7-9, with D possibly matching TRBD1 (6 bases). The V gene's germline CDR1 is SEHNR and CDR2 FQNEAQ (reference sequence). Trimming took 3 bases from V and 4 from J, leaving 12 bases between them. The length of the CDR3 is 14 residues. The CDR3 nucleotides are TGTGCCAGCAGCTTCCCCGGACAGCCCACTGAAGCTTTCTTT. Translated: CASSFPGQPTEAFF.

The gene calls are TRBV6-5 and TRBJ1-2; 10 bases are shared with TRBD1. The length of the CDR3 is 14 residues. Germline lookup yields CDR1 MNHEY and CDR2 SVGAGI. Losses at the gene ends were 4 bases for V and 4 bases for J; bases not matched to a gene: 3. The CDR3 is CASSWGQGIYGYTF. Here the CDR3 DNA reads TGTGCCAGCAGTTGGGGACAGGGGATCTATGGCTACACCTTC.

The V and J genes are TRBV7-9 and TRBJ2-1, with TRBD2 matching 8 bases. In germline, CDR1 is SEHNR, CDR2 FQNEAQ (reference sequence). There are 15 residues in the CDR3. Unmatched junction bases numbered 7, after V lost 7 bases and J lost 2 bases. The CDR3 sequence is CASNFPTSAYNEQFF. Here the CDR3 DNA reads TGTGCCAGCAACTTCCCGACTAGCGCCTACAATGAGCAGTTCTTC.

J is TRBJ2-1 and V is TRBV27; no clear D. Germline V gives CDR1 MNHEY, CDR2 SMNVEV (reference sequence). This CDR3 region has 16 residues. Trimming removed 6 bases at V and 4 bases at J, with 19 bases between. The CDR3 nucleotides are TGTGCCAGCAGCCGGACCGTAAGCCCAAATTACAATGAGCAGTTCTTC. Amino acid sequence: CASSRTVSPNYNEQFF.

J is TRBJ2-1 and V is TRBV6-5, with TRBD1 as a possible D gene (6 bases). The CDR3 has 13 amino acids. Germline assignment: CDR1 MNHEY and CDR2 SVGAGI. Trimming left V 6 bases short and J 3 bases short, with 9 bases between. The CDR3 here is CASSVQGYNEQFF. Here the CDR3 DNA reads TGTGCCAGCAGCGTACAGGGCTACAATGAGCAGTTCTTC.

This clone was observed a single time. The chain recombines TRBV6-4 with TRBJ2-3; 11 nucleotides agree with TRBD2. Germline CDR1 MRHNA, CDR2 SNTAGT. CDR3 size: 14 residues. The V segment lost 10 bases and the J segment 6 bases; nucleotides outside the gene matches: 9. In nucleotides, the CDR3 is TGTGCCATGACTAGCGGGGCTGGGAAGGATACGCAGTATTTT. This sequence encodes CAMTSGAGKDTQYF.

The chain uses TRBV19 and TRBJ2-7; no definite D call. V was trimmed by 7 bases and J by 6 bases, leaving 13 bases between them. Germline V gene sequence: CDR1 LNHDA, CDR2 SQIVND (reference sequence). The CDR3 spans 12 residues. The CDR3 coding sequence is TGTGCCAGTAATGACGGGCTTGGCGAGCAGTACTTC. As protein: CASNDGLGEQYF. The full variable domain, in which reference TRBV19 and TRBJ2-7 provide the parts outside the CDR3, is DGGITQSPKYLFRKEGQNVTLSCEQNLNHDAMYWYRQDPGQGLRLIYYSQIVNDFQKGDIAEGYSVSREKKESFPLTVTSAQKNPTAFYLCASNDGLGEQYFGPGTRLTVT.

The rearrangement joins TRBV13 to TRBJ1-2; D not certain. Germline assignment: CDR1 PRHDT and CDR2 FYEKMQ (reference sequence). The CDR3 runs 14 residues. Trimming took 0 bases from V and 3 from J, leaving 8 bases between them. For the CDR3, the DNA is TGTGCCAGCAGCTTAGGAGGCGGGGACTATGGCTACACCTTC. Protein sequence: CASSLGGGDYGYTF.

The table lists this clone with a count of one. V and J are TRBV9 and TRBJ2-1, with a tentative D call TRBD1 (6 bases). This CDR3 spans 13 amino acids. V was cut by 2 bases and J by 4 bases, with 7 bases left in between. CDR1 and CDR2 from the germline V gene are SGDLS and YYNGEE. CDR3 in DNA: TGTGCCAGCAGCGTCACAGGGTACAATGAGCAGTTCTTC. Translated: CASSVTGYNEQFF.

This clone was seen once. The rearrangement links TRBV7-9 to TRBJ2-1; D could derive from TRBD1 or TRBD2 (5 bases each). Germline V gene sequence: CDR1 SEHNR, CDR2 FQNEAQ (reference sequence). CDR3 size: 19 residues. The V end lost 7 bases, the J end lost 0 bases, and 25 bases lay between the germline ends. Here the CDR3 reads CASISTLWGGFSSYNEQFF. CDR3 in DNA: TGTGCCAGCATCTCCACGCTTTGGGGCGGGTTCAGCTCCTACAATGAGCAGTTCTTC.